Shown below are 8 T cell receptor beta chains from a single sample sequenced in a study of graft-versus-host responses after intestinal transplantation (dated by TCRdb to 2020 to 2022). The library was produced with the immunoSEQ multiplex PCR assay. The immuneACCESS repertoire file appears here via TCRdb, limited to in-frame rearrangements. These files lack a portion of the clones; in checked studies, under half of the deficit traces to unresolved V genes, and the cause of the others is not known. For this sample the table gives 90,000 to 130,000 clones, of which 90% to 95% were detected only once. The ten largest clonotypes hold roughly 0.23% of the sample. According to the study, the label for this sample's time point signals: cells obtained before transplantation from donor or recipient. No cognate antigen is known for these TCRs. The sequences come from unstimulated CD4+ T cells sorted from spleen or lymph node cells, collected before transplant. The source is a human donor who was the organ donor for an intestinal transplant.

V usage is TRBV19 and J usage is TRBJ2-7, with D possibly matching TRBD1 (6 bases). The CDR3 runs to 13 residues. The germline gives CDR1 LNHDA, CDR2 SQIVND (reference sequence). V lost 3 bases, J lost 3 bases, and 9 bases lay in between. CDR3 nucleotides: TGTGCCAGTAGTATGGGGGCATTCTACGAGCAGTACTTC. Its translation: CASSMGAFYEQYF.

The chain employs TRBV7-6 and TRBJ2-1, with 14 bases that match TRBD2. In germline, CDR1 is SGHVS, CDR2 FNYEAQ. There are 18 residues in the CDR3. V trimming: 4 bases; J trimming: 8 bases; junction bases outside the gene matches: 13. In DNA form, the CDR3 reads TGTGCCAGCAGCTCGACCGCCGGGACTAGCGGGAGTGGTCATGAGCAGTTCTTC. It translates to CASSSTAGTSGSGHEQFF.

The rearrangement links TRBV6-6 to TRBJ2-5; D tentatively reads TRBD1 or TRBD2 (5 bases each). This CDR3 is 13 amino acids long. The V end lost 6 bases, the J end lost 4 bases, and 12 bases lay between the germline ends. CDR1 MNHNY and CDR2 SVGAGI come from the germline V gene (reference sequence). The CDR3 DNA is TGTGCCAGCAGCAGGTCTGGGGGAGAGACCCAGTACTTC. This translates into CASSRSGGETQYF.

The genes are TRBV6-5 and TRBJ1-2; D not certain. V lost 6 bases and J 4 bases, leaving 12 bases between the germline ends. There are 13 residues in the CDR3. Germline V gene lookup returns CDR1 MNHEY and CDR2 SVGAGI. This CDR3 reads CASSPMGTYGYTF. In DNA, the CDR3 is TGTGCCAGCAGCCCGATGGGTACCTATGGCTACACCTTC.

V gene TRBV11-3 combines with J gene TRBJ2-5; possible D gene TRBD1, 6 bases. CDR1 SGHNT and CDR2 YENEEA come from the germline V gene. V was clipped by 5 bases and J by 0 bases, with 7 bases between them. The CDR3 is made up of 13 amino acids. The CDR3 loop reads CASSRDNQETQYF. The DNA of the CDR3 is TGTGCCAGCAGCAGGGACAACCAAGAGACCCAGTACTTC.

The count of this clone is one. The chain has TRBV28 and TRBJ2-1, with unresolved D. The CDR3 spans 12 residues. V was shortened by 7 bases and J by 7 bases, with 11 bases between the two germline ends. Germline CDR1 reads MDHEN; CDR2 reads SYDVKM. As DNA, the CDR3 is TGTGCCAGCACCAATCCCCGTAATGAGCAGTTCTTC. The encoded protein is CASTNPRNEQFF.

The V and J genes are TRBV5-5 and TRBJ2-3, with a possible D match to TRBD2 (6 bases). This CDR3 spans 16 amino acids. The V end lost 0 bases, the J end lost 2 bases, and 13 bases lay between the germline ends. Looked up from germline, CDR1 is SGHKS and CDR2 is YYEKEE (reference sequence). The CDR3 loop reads CASSLGTSGATDTQYF. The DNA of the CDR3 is TGTGCCAGCAGCTTGGGTACCTCGGGAGCCACAGATACGCAGTATTTT.

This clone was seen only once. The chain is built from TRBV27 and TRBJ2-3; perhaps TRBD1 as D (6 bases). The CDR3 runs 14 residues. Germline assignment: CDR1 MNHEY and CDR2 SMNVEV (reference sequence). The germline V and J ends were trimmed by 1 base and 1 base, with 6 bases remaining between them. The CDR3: CASSLYRGTDTQYF. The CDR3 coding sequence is TGTGCCAGCAGTTTATACAGGGGCACAGATACGCAGTATTTT.